This T cell receptor (beta chain) derives from a study of immune characterization of retroperitoneal liposarcoma. This CDR3 has 17 residues. Germline assignment: CDR1 MNHEY and CDR2 SMNVEV (reference sequence). Using its own MiXCR run on the PCR reads, TCRdb lists one record per CDR3 protein. The table includes some 10,000 distinct CDR3 sequences, about a quarter detected once. This clonotype was counted between two and nine times. The material sequenced was tumor tissue. This receptor was taken from a female donor with retroperitoneal liposarcoma. The chain carries TRBV27 and TRBJ2-1; TRBD1 matches 7 bases. The J call may not be correct, given that the DNA end is closer to TRBJ2-7. CDR3 sequence: CASSLSERPGGSYEQYF. In DNA, the CDR3 is TGTGCCAGCAGTTTATCTGAGCGTCCAGGGGGATCCTACGAGCAGTACTTC.